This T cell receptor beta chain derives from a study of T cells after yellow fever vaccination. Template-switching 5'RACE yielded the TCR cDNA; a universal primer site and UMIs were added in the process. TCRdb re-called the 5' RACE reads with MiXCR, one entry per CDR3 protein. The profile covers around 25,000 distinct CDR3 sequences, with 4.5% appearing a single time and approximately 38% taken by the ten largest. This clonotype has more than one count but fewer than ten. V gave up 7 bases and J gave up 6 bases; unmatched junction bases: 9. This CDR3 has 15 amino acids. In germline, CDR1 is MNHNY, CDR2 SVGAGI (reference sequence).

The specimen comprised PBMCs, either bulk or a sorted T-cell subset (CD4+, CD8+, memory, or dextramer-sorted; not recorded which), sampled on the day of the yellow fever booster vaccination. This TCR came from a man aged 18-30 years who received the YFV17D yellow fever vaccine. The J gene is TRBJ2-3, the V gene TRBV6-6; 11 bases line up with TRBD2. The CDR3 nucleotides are TGTGCCAGCATCTGGAGACTAGCGGGGTATGATACGCAGTATTTT. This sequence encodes CASIWRLAGYDTQYF.